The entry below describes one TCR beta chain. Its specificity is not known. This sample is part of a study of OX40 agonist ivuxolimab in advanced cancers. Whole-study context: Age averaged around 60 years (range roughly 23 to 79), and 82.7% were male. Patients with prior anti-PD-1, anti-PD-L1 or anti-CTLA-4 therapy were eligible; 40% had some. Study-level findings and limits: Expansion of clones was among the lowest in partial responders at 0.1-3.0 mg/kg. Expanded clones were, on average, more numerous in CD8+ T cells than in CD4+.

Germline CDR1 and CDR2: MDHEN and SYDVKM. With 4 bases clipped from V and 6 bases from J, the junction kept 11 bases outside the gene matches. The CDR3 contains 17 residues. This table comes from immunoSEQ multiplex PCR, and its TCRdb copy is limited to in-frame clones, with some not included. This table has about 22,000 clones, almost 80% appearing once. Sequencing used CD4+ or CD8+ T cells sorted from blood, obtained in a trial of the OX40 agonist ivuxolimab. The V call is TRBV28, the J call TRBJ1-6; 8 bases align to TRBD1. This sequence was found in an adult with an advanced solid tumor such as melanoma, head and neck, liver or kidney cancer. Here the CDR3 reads CASSSVWDRPLNSPLHF. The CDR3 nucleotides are TGTGCCAGCAGTTCGGTTTGGGACAGGCCTCTTAATTCACCCCTCCACTTT. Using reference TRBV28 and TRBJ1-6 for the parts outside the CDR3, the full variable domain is DVKVTQSSRYLVKRTGEKVFLECVQDMDHENMFWYRQDPGLGLRLIYFSYDVKMKEKGDIPEGYSVSREKKERFSLILESASTNQTSMYLCASSSVWDRPLNSPLHFGNGTRLTVT.